This T cell receptor (beta chain) originates from a study of radiotherapy plus CTLA-4 blockade in lung cancer. Overall study: Objective responses arose in about 17% of patients, and under 40% experienced disease control.

Alongside CTLA-4 blockade with ipilimumab, patients with chemo-refractory metastatic non-small-cell lung cancer received focal radiation. V was trimmed by 4 bases and J by 0 bases, leaving 9 bases between them. The CDR3 totals 14 residues. Germline CDR1 MDHEN, CDR2 SYDVKM. Assay: immunoSEQ multiplex PCR; the TCRdb copy retains only in-frame clones and omits some. The data hold more than 55,000 clones, with 65% to 80% observed a single time. To note about this clone: What it binds is unknown.

Notes on the study in general: Subsequent to radiotherapy plus ipilimumab, tumor-derived TCR clones underwent expansion in blood. Together with interferon-beta, which increased in serum after radiation, early dynamic changes in blood T cell clones were reportedly the best predictors of response.

This specimen was peripheral blood, taken from a patient treated with radiotherapy plus ipilimumab. The chain recombines TRBV28 with TRBJ1-1, with D unclear. The TCR comes from a human donor with non-small cell lung cancer who had a complete response to radiotherapy plus ipilimumab. The CDR3 spells CASSSHSLNTEAFF. DNA of the CDR3: TGTGCCAGCAGTTCCCATAGCCTGAACACTGAAGCTTTCTTT.